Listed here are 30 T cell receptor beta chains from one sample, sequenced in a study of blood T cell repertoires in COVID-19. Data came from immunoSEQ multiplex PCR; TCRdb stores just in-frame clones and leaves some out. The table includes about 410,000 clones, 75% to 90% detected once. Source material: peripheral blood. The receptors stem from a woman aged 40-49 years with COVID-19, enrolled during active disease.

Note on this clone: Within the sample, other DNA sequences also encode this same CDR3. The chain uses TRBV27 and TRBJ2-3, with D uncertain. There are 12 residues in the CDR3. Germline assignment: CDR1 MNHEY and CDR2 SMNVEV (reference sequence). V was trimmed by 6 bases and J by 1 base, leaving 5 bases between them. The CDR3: CASSRGTDTQYF. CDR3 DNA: TGTGCCAGCAGCCGGGGCACAGATACGCAGTATTTT.

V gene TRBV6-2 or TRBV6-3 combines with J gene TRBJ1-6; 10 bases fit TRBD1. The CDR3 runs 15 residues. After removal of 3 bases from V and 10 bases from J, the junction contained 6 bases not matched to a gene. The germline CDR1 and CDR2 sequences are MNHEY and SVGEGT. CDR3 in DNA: TGTGCCAGCAGTTATTGGACAGGGGGAACATCACCCCTCCACTTT. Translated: CASSYWTGGTSPLHF.

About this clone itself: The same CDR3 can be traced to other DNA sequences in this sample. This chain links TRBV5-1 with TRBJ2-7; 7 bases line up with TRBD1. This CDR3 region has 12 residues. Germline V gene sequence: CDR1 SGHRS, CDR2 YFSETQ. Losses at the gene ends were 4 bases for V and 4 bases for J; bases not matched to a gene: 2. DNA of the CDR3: TGCGCCAGCAGCCGGGACAGTTACGAGCAGTACTTC. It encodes CASSRDSYEQYF.

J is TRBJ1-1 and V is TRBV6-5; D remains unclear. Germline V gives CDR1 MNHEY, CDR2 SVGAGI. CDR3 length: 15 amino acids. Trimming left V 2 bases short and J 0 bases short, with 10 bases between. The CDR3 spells CASSYPRSLNTEAFF. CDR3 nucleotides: TGTGCCAGCAGTTACCCCCGGTCGCTGAACACTGAAGCTTTCTTT.

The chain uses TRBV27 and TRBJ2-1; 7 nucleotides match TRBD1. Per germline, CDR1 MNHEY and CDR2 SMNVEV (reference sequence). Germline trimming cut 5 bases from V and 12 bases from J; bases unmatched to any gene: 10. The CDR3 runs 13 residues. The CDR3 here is CASSPKTGRGQFF. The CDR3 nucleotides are TGTGCCAGCAGTCCTAAGACAGGGAGAGGGCAGTTCTTC.

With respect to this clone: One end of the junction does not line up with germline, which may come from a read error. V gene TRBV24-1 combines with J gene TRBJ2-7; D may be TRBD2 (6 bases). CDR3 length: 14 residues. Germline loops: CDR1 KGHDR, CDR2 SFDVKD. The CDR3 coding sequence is TGTGCCACGAGTGGGCGGGACTCGTCCTACGAGCAGTACTTC. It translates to CATSGRDSSYEQYF.

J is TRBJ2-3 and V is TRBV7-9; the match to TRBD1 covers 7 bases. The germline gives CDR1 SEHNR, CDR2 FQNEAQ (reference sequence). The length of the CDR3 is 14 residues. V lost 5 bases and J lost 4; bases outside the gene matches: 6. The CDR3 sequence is CASSLMQGADTQYF. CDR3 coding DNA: TGTGCCAGCAGCCTTATGCAGGGGGCAGATACGCAGTATTTT. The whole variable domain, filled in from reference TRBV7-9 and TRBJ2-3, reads DTGVSQNPRHKITKRGQNVTFRCDPISEHNRLYWYRQTLGQGPEFLTYFQNEAQLEKSRLLSDRFSAERPKGSFSTLEIQRTEQGDSAMYLCASSLMQGADTQYFGPGTRLTVL.

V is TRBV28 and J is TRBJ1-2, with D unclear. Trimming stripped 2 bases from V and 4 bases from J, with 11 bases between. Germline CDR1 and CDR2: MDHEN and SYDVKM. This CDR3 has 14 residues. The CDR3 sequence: CASSLHGVGYGYTF. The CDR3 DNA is TGTGCCAGCAGTTTACACGGTGTTGGCTATGGCTACACCTTC.

The CDR3 sequence is CAWSVRQMNTEAFF. In DNA, the CDR3 is TGTGCCTGGAGTGTAAGACAAATGAACACTGAAGCTTTCTTT. This sequence joins TRBV30 and TRBJ1-1; D unclear. Germline loops: CDR1 GTSNPN, CDR2 SVGIG (reference sequence). Trimming pared 0 bases from V and 0 bases from J, leaving 8 bases between. The CDR3 length is 14 residues. The whole variable domain, filled in from reference TRBV30 and TRBJ1-1, reads SQTIHQWPATLVQPVGSPLSLECTVEGTSNPNLYWYRQAAGRGLQLLFYSVGIGQISSEVPQNLSASRPQDRQFILSSKKLLLSDSGFYLCAWSVRQMNTEAFFGQGTRLTVV.

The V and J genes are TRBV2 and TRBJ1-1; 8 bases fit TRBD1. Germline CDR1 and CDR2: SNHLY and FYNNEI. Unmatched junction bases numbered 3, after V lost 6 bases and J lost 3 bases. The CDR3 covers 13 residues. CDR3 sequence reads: CASRDREYTEAFF. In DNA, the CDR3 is TGTGCCAGCAGGGACAGGGAGTACACTGAAGCTTTCTTT.

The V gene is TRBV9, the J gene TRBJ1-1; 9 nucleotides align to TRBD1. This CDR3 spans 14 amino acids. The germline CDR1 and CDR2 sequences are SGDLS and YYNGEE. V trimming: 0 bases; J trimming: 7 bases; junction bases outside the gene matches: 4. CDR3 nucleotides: TGTGCCAGCAGCGTAGGACAGGGGGGAGGTGAAGCTTTCTTT. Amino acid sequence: CASSVGQGGGEAFF.

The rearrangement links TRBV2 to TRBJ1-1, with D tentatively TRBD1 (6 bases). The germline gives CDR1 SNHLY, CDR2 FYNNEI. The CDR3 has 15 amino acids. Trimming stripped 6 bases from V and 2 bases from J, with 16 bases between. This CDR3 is CASSLDRPGNTEAFF. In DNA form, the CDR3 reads TGTGCCAGCAGCCTAGACAGGCCGGGAAACACTGAAGCTTTCTTT.

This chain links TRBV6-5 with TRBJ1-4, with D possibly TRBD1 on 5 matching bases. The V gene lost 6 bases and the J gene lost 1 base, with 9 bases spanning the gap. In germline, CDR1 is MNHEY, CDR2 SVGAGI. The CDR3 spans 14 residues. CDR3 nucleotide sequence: TGTGCCAGCAGGGTGACAGTAACTAATGAAAAACTGTTTTTT. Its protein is CASRVTVTNEKLFF.

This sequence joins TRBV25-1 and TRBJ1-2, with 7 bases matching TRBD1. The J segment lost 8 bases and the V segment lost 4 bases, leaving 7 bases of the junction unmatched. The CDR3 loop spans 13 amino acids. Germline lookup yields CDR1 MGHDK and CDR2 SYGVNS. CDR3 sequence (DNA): TGTGCCAGCAGTGGGACGACAGGGTCAGGCTACACCTTC. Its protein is CASSGTTGSGYTF.

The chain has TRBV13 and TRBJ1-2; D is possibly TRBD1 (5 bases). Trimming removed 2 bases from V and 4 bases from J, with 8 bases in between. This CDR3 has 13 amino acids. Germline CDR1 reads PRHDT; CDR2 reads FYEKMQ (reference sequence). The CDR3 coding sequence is TGTGCCAGCAGCTTAAGGGGCGGCTATGGCTACACCTTC. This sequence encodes CASSLRGGYGYTF.

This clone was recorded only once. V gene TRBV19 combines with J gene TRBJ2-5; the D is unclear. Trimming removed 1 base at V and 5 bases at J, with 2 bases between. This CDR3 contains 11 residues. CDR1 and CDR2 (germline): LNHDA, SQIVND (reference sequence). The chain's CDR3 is CASSIAETQYF. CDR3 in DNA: TGTGCCAGTAGTATAGCGGAGACCCAGTACTTC. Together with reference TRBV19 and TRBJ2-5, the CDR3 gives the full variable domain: DGGITQSPKYLFRKEGQNVTLSCEQNLNHDAMYWYRQDPGQGLRLIYYSQIVNDFQKGDIAEGYSVSREKKESFPLTVTSAQKNPTAFYLCASSIAETQYFGPGTRLLVL.

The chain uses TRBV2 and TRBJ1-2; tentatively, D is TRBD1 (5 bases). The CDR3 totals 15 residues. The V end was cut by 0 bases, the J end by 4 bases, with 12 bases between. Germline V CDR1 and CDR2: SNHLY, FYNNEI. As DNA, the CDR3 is TGTGCCAGCAGTGAAGCGCGACAGAAAATCTATGGCTACACCTTC. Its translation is CASSEARQKIYGYTF.

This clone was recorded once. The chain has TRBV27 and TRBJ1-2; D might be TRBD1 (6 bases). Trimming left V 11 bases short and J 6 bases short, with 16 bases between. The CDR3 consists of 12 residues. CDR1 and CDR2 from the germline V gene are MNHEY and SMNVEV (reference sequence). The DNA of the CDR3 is TGTGCCGCAGGTCGTCAGGGGCATGGCTACACCTTC. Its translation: CAAGRQGHGYTF.

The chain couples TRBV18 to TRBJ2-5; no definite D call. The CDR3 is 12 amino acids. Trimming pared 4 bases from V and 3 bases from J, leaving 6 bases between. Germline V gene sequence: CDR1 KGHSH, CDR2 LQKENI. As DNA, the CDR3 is TGTGCCAGCTCACTGTCCGAAGAGACCCAGTACTTC. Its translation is CASSLSEETQYF.

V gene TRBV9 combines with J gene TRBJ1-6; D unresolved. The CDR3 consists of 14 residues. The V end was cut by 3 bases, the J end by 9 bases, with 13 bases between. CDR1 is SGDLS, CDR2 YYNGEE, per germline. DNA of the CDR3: TGTGCCAGCAGCGCCCAGGTTCCTCGTTCACCCCTCCACTTT. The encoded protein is CASSAQVPRSPLHF.

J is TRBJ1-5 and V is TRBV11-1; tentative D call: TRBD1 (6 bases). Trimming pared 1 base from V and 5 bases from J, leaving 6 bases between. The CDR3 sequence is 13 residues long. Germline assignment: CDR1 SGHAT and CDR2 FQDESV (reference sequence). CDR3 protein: CASSLGQDQPQHF. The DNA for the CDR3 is TGTGCCAGCAGCTTAGGACAGGATCAGCCCCAGCATTTT.

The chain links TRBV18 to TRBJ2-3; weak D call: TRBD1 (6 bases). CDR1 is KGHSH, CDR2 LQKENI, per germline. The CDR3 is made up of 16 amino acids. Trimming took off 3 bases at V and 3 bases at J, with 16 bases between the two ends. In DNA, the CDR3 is TGTGCCAGCTCACCTGCGGGCCTCAGGGGAACAGATACGCAGTATTTT. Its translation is CASSPAGLRGTDTQYF.

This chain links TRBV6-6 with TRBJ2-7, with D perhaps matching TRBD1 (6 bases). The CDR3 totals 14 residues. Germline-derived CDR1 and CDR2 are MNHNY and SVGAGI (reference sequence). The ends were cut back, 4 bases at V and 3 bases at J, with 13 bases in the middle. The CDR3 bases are TGTGCCAGCAGTTCCGGGACAAGCATCTACGAGCAGTACTTC. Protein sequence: CASSSGTSIYEQYF.

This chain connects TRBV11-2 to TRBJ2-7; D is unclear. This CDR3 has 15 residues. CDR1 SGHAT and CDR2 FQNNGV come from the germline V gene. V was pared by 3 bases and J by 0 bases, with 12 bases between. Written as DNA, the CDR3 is TGTGCCAGCAGCTTCTACCCAAACAGCTCCTACGAGCAGTACTTC. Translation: CASSFYPNSSYEQYF.

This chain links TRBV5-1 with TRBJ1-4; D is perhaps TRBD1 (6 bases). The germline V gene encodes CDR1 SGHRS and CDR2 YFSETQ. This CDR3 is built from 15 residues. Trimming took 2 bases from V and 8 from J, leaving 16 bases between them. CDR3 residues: CASSFLDSLVEKLFF. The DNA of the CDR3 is TGCGCCAGCAGCTTCTTGGACAGCCTGGTAGAAAAACTGTTTTTT. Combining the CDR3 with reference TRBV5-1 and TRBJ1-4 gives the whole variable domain KAGVTQTPRYLIKTRGQQVTLSCSPISGHRSVSWYQQTPGQGLQFLFEYFSETQRNKGNFPGRFSGRQFSNSRSEMNVSTLELGDSALYLCASSFLDSLVEKLFFGSGTQLSVL.

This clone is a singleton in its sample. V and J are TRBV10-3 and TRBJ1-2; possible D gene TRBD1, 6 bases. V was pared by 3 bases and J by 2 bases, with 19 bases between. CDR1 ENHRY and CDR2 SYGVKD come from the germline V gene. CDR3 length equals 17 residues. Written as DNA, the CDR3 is TGTGCCATCAGTGAAAGGGGGGAACAGGGAGGGAACTATGGCTACACCTTC. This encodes CAISERGEQGGNYGYTF.

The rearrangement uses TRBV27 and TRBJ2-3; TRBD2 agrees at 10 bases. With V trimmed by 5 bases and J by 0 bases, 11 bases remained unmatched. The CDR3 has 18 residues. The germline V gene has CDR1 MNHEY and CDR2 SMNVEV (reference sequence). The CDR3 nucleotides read TGTGCCAGCAGTCCCCGGGCGGTACTAGCGGGGAGCACAGATACGCAGTATTTT. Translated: CASSPRAVLAGSTDTQYF.

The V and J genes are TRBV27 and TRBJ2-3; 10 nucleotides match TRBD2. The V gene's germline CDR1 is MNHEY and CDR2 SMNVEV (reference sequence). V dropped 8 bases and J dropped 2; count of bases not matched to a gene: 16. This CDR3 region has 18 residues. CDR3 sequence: CASREKREGVVTTDTQYF. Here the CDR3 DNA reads TGTGCCAGCCGTGAAAAGCGGGAGGGAGTAGTCACCACAGATACGCAGTATTTT.

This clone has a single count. CDR3: CATSRLSDLYSNQPQHF. CDR3 in DNA: TGTGCCACCTCCAGGCTGTCAGATTTATATAGCAATCAGCCCCAGCATTTT. V gene TRBV19 combines with J gene TRBJ1-5; D is unclear. Per germline, CDR1 LNHDA and CDR2 SQIVND (reference sequence). Trimming stripped 10 bases from V and 0 bases from J, with 22 bases between. The length of the CDR3 is 17 residues.

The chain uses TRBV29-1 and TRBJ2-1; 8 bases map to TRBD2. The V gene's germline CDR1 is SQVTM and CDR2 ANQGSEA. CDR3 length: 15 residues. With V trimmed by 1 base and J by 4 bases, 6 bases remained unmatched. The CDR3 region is CSVEVGGGLYNEQFF. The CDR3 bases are TGCAGCGTTGAAGTGGGCGGGGGGTTGTACAATGAGCAGTTCTTC.